This T cell receptor (beta chain) was retrieved from a study of cytomegalovirus exposure and HLA in healthy donors. PCR primers comprised 60 Vbeta and 13 Jbeta primers. Assay: immunoSEQ multiplex PCR; the TCRdb copy retains only in-frame clones and omits some. The data show some 120,000 clones, around three quarters seen once. Study observations and caveats: In an earlier analysis, productive rearrangement rates for most beta V segments clustered near 87% or 30%.

A note on this clone: Its specificity is unknown.

CDR1 and CDR2 (germline): SGHVS, FQNEAQ. The CDR3 contains 16 residues. The V end lost 6 bases, the J end lost 4 bases, and 21 bases lay between the germline ends. The sample consisted of PBMCs. The TCR was taken from a man younger than 45 in good health and CMV-seropositive. This chain connects TRBV7-8 to TRBJ2-5, with TRBD1 as a possible D gene (6 bases). CDR3 DNA: TGTGCCAGCAGTAAAACAGGGAGTCGAAAGACAGAGACCCAGTACTTC. Its protein product is CASSKTGSRKTETQYF.